Listed here are 27 T cell receptor beta chains from one sample, sequenced in a study of cytomegalovirus exposure and HLA in healthy donors. Vbeta (60) and Jbeta (13) primers were used in the PCR. Libraries were prepared by immunoSEQ multiplex PCR; TCRdb keeps only in-frame clonotypes and omits some of them. Altogether 85,000 to 90,000 clones are present, roughly 80% being singletons, with the ten largest covering 10%. The sequenced sample consisted of PBMCs. Source of these receptors: a man between 25 and 39 years old in good health and CMV-seropositive.

This clone showed up just once. This chain uses TRBV9 with TRBJ2-2; TRBD1 agrees at 10 bases. CDR1 and CDR2 from the germline V gene are SGDLS and YYNGEE. The CDR3 is made up of 16 amino acids. The V and J ends lost 3 bases and 3 bases, in that order; junction bases with no gene match: 5. CDR3 in DNA: TGTGCCAGCAGCGGACCCGGGACAGGGGACACCGGGGAGCTGTTTTTT. It is translated as CASSGPGTGDTGELFF.

V gene TRBV30 combines with J gene TRBJ1-5, with D perhaps matching TRBD1 (6 bases). The V and J ends lost 0 bases and 6 bases respectively, with 15 bases between them. The CDR3 sequence is 15 residues long. Germline V gene data show CDR1 as GTSNPN and CDR2 as SVGIG (reference sequence). In DNA form, the CDR3 reads TGTGCCTGGAGTGTAACGCTGGGGGCGGGTCAGCCCCAGCATTTT. Residues: CAWSVTLGAGQPQHF.

The chain links TRBV15 to TRBJ2-2; D may be TRBD2 (6 bases). Deletions cut 3 bases from V and 3 bases from J, with 14 bases between. Germline lookup yields CDR1 LNHNV and CDR2 YYDKDF (reference sequence). This CDR3 region has 16 residues. CDR3 sequence reads: CATSSSGDSHTGELFF. The CDR3 region has the DNA TGTGCCACCAGCAGTTCGGGGGACTCCCACACCGGGGAGCTGTTTTTT.

The chain recombines TRBV5-4 with TRBJ2-1, with 7 bases aligning to TRBD2. This CDR3 has 15 residues. Trimming removed 2 bases from V and 4 bases from J; junction bases left unmatched: 6. The germline V gene has CDR1 SGHNT and CDR2 YYREEE (reference sequence). For the CDR3, the DNA is TGTGCCAGCAGCTTAGGCGGGGGACGTTACAATGAGCAGTTCTTC. It specifies CASSLGGGRYNEQFF.

CDR3 sequence: CAWSVGGGSDIQYF. CDR3 DNA: TGTGCCTGGAGTGTCGGCGGGGGGTCTGATATTCAGTACTTC. This chain uses TRBV30 with TRBJ2-4, with 8 nucleotides matching TRBD2. The germline V gene has CDR1 GTSNPN and CDR2 SVGIG (reference sequence). The length of the CDR3 is 14 residues. The V and J ends lost 0 bases and 10 bases, in that order; junction bases with no gene match: 8.

The gene calls are TRBV30 and TRBJ2-4; D uncertain. Trimming removed 4 bases from V and 5 bases from J, with 6 bases in between. Germline CDR1 GTSNPN, CDR2 SVGIG (reference sequence). The CDR3 runs to 11 residues. CDR3 nucleotide sequence: TGTGCCTGGAATACAGAAAACATTCAGTACTTC. Amino acids: CAWNTENIQYF.

The chain has TRBV6-5 and TRBJ1-2; D gene unclear. Trimming took 3 bases from V and 8 from J, leaving 10 bases between them. Germline values: CDR1 MNHEY, CDR2 SVGAGI. The CDR3 sequence is 12 residues long. The CDR3 DNA reads TGTGCCAGCAGTTATGTCACGGGGGGCTACACCTTC. It yields the protein CASSYVTGGYTF.

The chain recombines TRBV5-4 with TRBJ2-6; tentatively, D is TRBD2 (5 bases). Trimming took off 1 base at V and 0 bases at J, with 5 bases between the two ends. Germline V lookup: CDR1 SGHNT, CDR2 YYREEE (reference sequence). This CDR3 region has 15 residues. CDR3 nucleotide sequence: TGTGCCAGCAGCTTGAGCGGCTCTGGGGCCAACGTCCTGACTTTC. Amino acids: CASSLSGSGANVLTF.

The rearrangement uses TRBV29-1 and TRBJ1-5, with 9 positions matching TRBD1. Germline CDR1 and CDR2: SQVTM and ANQGSEA. V lost 4 bases to trimming and J lost 2 bases; unmatched junction nucleotides: 6. CDR3 length: 15 amino acids. The CDR3 coding sequence is TGCAGCGTTGGGACAGGGGCTAGTCGCAATCAGCCCCAGCATTTT. This encodes CSVGTGASRNQPQHF. Full variable domain (rest looked up from reference TRBV29-1 and TRBJ1-5): SAVISQKPSRDICQRGTSLTIQCQVDSQVTMMFWYRQQPGQSLTLIATANQGSEATYESGFVIDKFPISRPNLTFSTLTVSNMSPEDSSIYLCSVGTGASRNQPQHFGDGTRLSIL.

V is TRBV5-4 and J is TRBJ2-5; TRBD2 matches at 8 bases. The J call is uncertain, as TRBJ2-7 better fits the DNA end. The CDR3 length is 14 residues. Germline CDR1 is SGHNT and CDR2 is YYREEE (reference sequence). The CDR3 region is CASSPGLARHEQYF. The CDR3 DNA is TGTGCCAGCAGCCCCGGACTAGCAAGGCACGAGCAGTACTTC.

This sequence joins TRBV11-3 and TRBJ2-2; 8 bases match TRBD1. The CDR3 runs 13 residues. The ends lost 6 bases at V and 8 bases at J; junction bases unmatched: 5. Germline V gene sequence: CDR1 SGHNT, CDR2 YENEEA. In nucleotides, the CDR3 is TGTGCCAGCAGGGACAGGGAGAGGGGGGAGCTGTTTTTT. This sequence encodes CASRDRERGELFF.

CDR3 amino acids: CASISGATMNTEAFF. The CDR3 coding sequence is TGTGCCAGCATTAGCGGGGCTACGATGAACACTGAAGCTTTCTTT. This rearrangement joins TRBV6-5 to TRBJ1-1; the D gene is possibly TRBD1 (5 bases). Germline V gene data show CDR1 as MNHEY and CDR2 as SVGAGI. The CDR3 totals 15 residues. Deletions cut 7 bases from V and 0 bases from J, with 15 bases between.

The chain is built from TRBV6-6 and TRBJ1-4, with a possible D match to TRBD1 (5 bases). The CDR3 runs 16 residues. Looked up from germline, CDR1 is MNHNY and CDR2 is SVGAGI (reference sequence). Trimming stripped 5 bases from V and 2 bases from J, with 15 bases between. The DNA of the CDR3 is TGTGCCAGCAGTGGCCCCGCCCAGGGCACTAATGAAAAACTGTTTTTT. Translation gives CASSGPAQGTNEKLFF.

This clone appeared a single time. One end of the junction is discordant with germline, which a read error may explain. The chain links TRBV7-9 to TRBJ2-1, with a tentative D call TRBD1 (6 bases). CDR3 length: 11 residues. The germline V gene encodes CDR1 SEHNR and CDR2 FQNEAQ (reference sequence). CDR3 amino acids: CASSPTGPQIF. In DNA, the CDR3 is TGTGCCAGCAGCCCAACAGGGCCGCAGATCTTC.

The chain employs TRBV7-9 and TRBJ1-5, with TRBD1 matching 9 bases. The CDR3 runs to 15 residues. J lost 6 bases, V lost 5 bases, and 8 bases had no gene match. Germline values: CDR1 SEHNR, CDR2 FQNEAQ (reference sequence). The DNA for the CDR3 is TGTGCCAGCAGCCGGGGGACAGGGCTTCTTCAGCCCCAGCATTTT. Translating gives CASSRGTGLLQPQHF. Full variable domain (rest looked up from reference TRBV7-9 and TRBJ1-5): DTGVSQNPRHKITKRGQNVTFRCDPISEHNRLYWYRQTLGQGPEFLTYFQNEAQLEKSRLLSDRFSAERPKGSFSTLEIQRTEQGDSAMYLCASSRGTGLLQPQHFGDGTRLSIL.

This chain joins TRBV11-2 and TRBJ2-3; 7 bases map to TRBD1. With V trimmed by 5 bases and J by 2 bases, 10 bases remained unmatched. The CDR3 runs 16 residues. Germline V gives CDR1 SGHAT, CDR2 FQNNGV. CDR3 nucleotide sequence: TGTGCCAGCAGCCCACCGACAGGGCCCCACACAGATACGCAGTATTTT. It is translated as CASSPPTGPHTDTQYF.

The chain combines TRBV19 with TRBJ1-1; D is unresolved. Germline CDR1 is LNHDA and CDR2 is SQIVND (reference sequence). The CDR3 spans 14 residues. V lost 3 bases, J lost 4 bases, and 12 bases lay in between. The CDR3 sequence is CASSILDGGTEAFF. CDR3 nucleotide sequence: TGTGCCAGTAGTATCCTAGACGGTGGCACTGAAGCTTTCTTT. The complete variable domain, with remaining parts taken from reference TRBV19 and TRBJ1-1, reads DGGITQSPKYLFRKEGQNVTLSCEQNLNHDAMYWYRQDPGQGLRLIYYSQIVNDFQKGDIAEGYSVSREKKESFPLTVTSAQKNPTAFYLCASSILDGGTEAFFGQGTRLTVV.

The table lists this clone with a count of one. V is TRBV28 and J is TRBJ1-1; 8 bases line up with TRBD1. The trim removed 5 bases at V and 6 bases at J, leaving 11 bases unmatched. Germline CDR1 reads MDHEN; CDR2 reads SYDVKM. CDR3 length equals 15 residues. CDR3 in DNA: TGTGCCAGCAGTCCGACAAGACAGGGGATCTCTGAAGCTTTCTTT. Residues: CASSPTRQGISEAFF.

The rearrangement links TRBV5-6 to TRBJ2-5; 11 bases line up with TRBD1. TRBJ2-7 matches the DNA end more closely, so the J call is doubtful. The germline V gene has CDR1 SGHDT and CDR2 YYEEEE. The CDR3 runs to 16 residues. The CDR3 is CASSSDRTGGYYEQYF. DNA of the CDR3: TGTGCCAGCAGCTCAGACCGGACAGGGGGCTACTACGAGCAGTACTTC.

This chain links TRBV7-2 with TRBJ2-7; D may be TRBD2 (6 bases). The V end was cut by 4 bases, the J end by 9 bases, with 19 bases between. Germline V gives CDR1 SGHTA, CDR2 FQGNSA. This CDR3 region has 14 residues. The CDR3 sequence: CASSYGRDPGGQYF. Written as DNA, the CDR3 is TGTGCCAGCAGCTACGGCAGGGATCCCGGGGGGCAGTACTTC.

The chain uses TRBV5-4 and TRBJ1-1; 7 bases agree with TRBD1. Germline CDR1 is SGHNT and CDR2 is YYREEE (reference sequence). V shed 5 bases, J shed 6 bases, and the junction held 10 bases outside the gene matches. There are 14 residues in the CDR3. The CDR3, as DNA: TGTGCCAGCAGAATAGCAGGGGGGATGGCTGAAGCTTTCTTT. Residues: CASRIAGGMAEAFF.

The chain joins TRBV5-1 to TRBJ2-6; 7 nucleotides line up with TRBD1. Unmatched junction bases numbered 11, after V lost 6 bases and J lost 2 bases. This CDR3 region has 17 residues. Germline CDR1 reads SGHRS; CDR2 reads YFSETQ. The CDR3 here is CASTGQTGIAGANVLTF. The CDR3 nucleotides are TGCGCCAGCACGGGACAGACAGGAATAGCTGGGGCCAACGTCCTGACTTTC.

The chain joins TRBV29-1 to TRBJ2-5, with D unresolved. CDR3 size: 12 residues. V lost 5 bases, J lost 6 bases, and 13 bases lay in between. CDR1 and CDR2 from the germline V gene are SQVTM and ANQGSEA. The CDR3 DNA reads as TGCAGCGTTACCGGAGAAGTAAAGACCCAGTACTTC. Protein: CSVTGEVKTQYF.

This chain connects TRBV7-3 to TRBJ2-2, with D perhaps TRBD1 (6 bases). Trimming shortened V by 5 bases and J by 4 bases, and 14 bases separated the two germline ends. CDR1 is SGHTA, CDR2 FQGTGA, per germline. This CDR3 spans 15 amino acids. The CDR3 region has the DNA TGTGCCAGCAGCCCCTACAGGGTGGGCACCGGGGAGCTGTTTTTT. As protein: CASSPYRVGTGELFF.

The gene calls are TRBV11-2 and TRBJ1-2; a weak D match, TRBD1 (5 bases). V was pared by 1 base and J by 0 bases, with 12 bases between. CDR3 size: 16 residues. Germline V lookup: CDR1 SGHAT, CDR2 FQNNGV. The CDR3 coding sequence is TGTGCCAGCAGCTTAGGACAGTTTCATACTAACTATGGCTACACCTTC. Its protein product is CASSLGQFHTNYGYTF. The variable domain in full, with the rest retrieved from reference TRBV11-2 and TRBJ1-2, is EAGVAQSPRYKIIEKRQSVAFWCNPISGHATLYWYQQILGQGPKLLIQFQNNGVVDDSQLPKDRFSAERLKGVDSTLKIQPAKLEDSAVYLCASSLGQFHTNYGYTFGSGTRLTVV.

The chain carries TRBV28 and TRBJ1-4; TRBD1 aligns across 8 bases. The germline V gene encodes CDR1 MDHEN and CDR2 SYDVKM. The CDR3 runs to 15 residues. The junction had 9 bases not matched to a gene; V was cut back by 5 bases and J by 7 bases. CDR3 protein: CASSPLDREGEKLFF. As DNA, the CDR3 is TGTGCCAGCAGTCCCCTGGACAGGGAGGGTGAAAAACTGTTTTTT.

The rearrangement links TRBV28 to TRBJ1-1; no clear D gene. The V gene's germline CDR1 is MDHEN and CDR2 SYDVKM. Trimming pared 3 bases from V and 10 bases from J, leaving 15 bases between. This CDR3 has 13 residues. DNA for the CDR3: TGTGCCAGCAGTTTTCGTGGAGTTGTGGGAGCTTTCTTT. Protein: CASSFRGVVGAFF.